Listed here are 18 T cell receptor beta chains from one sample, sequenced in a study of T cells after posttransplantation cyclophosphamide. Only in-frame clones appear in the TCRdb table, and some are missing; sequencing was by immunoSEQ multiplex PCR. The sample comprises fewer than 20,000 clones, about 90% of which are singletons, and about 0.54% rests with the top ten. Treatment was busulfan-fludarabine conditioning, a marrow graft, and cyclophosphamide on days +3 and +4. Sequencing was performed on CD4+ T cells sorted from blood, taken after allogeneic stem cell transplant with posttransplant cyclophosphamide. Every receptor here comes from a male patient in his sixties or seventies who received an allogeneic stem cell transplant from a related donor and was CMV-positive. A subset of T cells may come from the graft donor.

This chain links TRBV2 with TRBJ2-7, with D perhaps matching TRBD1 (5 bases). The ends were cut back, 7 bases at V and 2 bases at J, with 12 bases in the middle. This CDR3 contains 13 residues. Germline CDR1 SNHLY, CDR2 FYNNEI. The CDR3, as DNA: TGTGCCAGCATTAGGGAAGGGGCCTACGAGCAGTACTTC. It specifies CASIREGAYEQYF. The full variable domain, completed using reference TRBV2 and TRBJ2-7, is EPEVTQTPSHQVTQMGQEVILRCVPISNHLYFYWYRQILGQKVEFLVSFYNNEISEKSEIFDDQFSVERPDGSNFTLKIRSTKLEDSAMYFCASIREGAYEQYFGPGTRLTVT.

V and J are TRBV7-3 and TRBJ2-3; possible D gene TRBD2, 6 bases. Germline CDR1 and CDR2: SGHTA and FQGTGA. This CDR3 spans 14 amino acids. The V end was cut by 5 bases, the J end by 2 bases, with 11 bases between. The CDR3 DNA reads TGTGCCAGCAGCCCCGGACTACACACAGATACGCAGTATTTT. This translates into CASSPGLHTDTQYF.

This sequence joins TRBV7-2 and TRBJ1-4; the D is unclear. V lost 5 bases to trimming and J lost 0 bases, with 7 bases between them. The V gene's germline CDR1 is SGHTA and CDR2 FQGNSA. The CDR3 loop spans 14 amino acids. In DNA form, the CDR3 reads TGTGCCAGCAGCAACCGAGCAACTAATGAAAAACTGTTTTTT. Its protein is CASSNRATNEKLFF.

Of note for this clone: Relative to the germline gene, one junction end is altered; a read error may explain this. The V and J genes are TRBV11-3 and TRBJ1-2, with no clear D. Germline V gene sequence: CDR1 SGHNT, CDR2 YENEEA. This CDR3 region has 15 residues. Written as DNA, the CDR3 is TGTGCCAGCAGCTTAGGCGCGGCCGAGGGAGGTGGCCACACCTTC. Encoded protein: CASSLGAAEGGGHTF. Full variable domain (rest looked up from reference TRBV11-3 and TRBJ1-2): EAGVVQSPRYKIIEKKQPVAFWCNPISGHNTLYWYLQNLGQGPELLIRYENEEAVDDSQLPKDRFSAERLKGVDSTLKIQPAELGDSAVYLCASSLGAAEGGGHTFGSGTRLTVV.

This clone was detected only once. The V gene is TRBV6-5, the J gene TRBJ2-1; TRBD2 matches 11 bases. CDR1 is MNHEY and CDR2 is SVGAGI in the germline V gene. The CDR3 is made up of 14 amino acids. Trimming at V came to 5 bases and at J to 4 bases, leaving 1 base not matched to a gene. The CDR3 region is CASSTSGGYNEQFF. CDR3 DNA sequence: TGTGCCAGCAGTACTAGCGGGGGATACAATGAGCAGTTCTTC.

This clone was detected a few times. CDR3 nucleotides: TGTGCCAGCAGCTTATTAGGGGCGAACACCGGGGAGCTGTTTTTT. It yields the protein CASSLLGANTGELFF. The chain is built from TRBV7-3 and TRBJ2-2; a possible D gene is TRBD1 (5 bases). This CDR3 has 15 residues. Germline V CDR1 and CDR2: SGHTA, FQGTGA. Trimming took off 2 bases at V and 0 bases at J, with 7 bases between the two ends.

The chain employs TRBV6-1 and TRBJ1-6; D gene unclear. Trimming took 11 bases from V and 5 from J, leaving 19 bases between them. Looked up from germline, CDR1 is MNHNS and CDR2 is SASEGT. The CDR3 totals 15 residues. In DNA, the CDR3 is TGTGCCGGGAGGGAAAAGAATTTGGATAATTCACCCCTCCACTTT. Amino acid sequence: CAGREKNLDNSPLHF.

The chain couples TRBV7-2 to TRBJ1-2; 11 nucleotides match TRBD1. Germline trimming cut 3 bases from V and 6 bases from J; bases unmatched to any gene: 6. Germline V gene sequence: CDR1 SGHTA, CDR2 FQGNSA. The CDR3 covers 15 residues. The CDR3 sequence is CASSFSGTGGDGYTF. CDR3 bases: TGTGCCAGCAGCTTTTCCGGGACAGGGGGAGATGGCTACACCTTC.

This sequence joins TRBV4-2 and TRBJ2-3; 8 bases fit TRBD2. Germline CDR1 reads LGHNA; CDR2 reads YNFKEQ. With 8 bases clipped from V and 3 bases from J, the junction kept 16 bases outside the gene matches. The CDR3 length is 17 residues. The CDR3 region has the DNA TGTGCCAGCGGGTTTGAACGGGGGGGCAAGAGAACAGATACGCAGTATTTT. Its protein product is CASGFERGGKRTDTQYF.

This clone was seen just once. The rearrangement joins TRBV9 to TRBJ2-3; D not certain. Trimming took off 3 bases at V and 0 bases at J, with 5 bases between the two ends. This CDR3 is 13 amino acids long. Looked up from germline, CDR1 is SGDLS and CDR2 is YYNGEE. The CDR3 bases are TGTGCCAGCAGCGACGGGAGCACAGATACGCAGTATTTT. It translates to CASSDGSTDTQYF. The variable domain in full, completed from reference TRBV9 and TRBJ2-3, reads DSGVTQTPKHLITATGQRVTLRCSPRSGDLSVYWYQQSLDQGLQFLIQYYNGEERAKGNILERFSAQQFPDLHSELNLSSLELGDSALYFCASSDGSTDTQYFGPGTRLTVL.

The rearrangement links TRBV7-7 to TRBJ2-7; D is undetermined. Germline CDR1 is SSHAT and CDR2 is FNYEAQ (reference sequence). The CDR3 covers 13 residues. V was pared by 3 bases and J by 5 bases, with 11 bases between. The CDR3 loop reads CASSLAEEDEQYF. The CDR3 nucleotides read TGTGCCAGCAGCTTGGCTGAAGAGGACGAGCAGTACTTC.

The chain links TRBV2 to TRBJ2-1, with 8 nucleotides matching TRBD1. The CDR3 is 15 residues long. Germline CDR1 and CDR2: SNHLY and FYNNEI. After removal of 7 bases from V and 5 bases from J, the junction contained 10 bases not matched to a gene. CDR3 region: CASTNPGQANNEQFF. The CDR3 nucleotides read TGTGCCAGCACAAACCCGGGACAGGCCAACAATGAGCAGTTCTTC.

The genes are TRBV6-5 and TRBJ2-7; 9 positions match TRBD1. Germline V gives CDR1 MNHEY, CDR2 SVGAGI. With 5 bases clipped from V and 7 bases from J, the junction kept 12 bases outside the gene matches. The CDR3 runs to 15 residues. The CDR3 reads CASSRQGGGSGEQYF. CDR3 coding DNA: TGTGCCAGCAGTCGACAGGGGGGGGGCAGCGGGGAGCAGTACTTC.

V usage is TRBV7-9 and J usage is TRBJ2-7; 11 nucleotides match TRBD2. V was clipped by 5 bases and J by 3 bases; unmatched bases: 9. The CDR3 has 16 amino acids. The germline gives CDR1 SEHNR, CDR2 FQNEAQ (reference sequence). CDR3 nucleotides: TGTGCCAGCAGCAACTCCCTAGCGGGGGGAGACTACGAGCAGTACTTC. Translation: CASSNSLAGGDYEQYF.

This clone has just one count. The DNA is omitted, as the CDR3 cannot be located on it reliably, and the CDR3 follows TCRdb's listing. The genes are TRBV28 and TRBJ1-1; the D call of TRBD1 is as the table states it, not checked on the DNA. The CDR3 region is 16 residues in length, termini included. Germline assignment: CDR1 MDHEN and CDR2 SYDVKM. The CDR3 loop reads CASSSSTGLMNTEAFF.

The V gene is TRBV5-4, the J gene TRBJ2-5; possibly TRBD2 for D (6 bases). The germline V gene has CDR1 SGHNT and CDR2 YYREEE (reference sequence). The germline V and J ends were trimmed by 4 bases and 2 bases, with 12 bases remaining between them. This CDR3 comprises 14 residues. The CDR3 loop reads CASSGGLSQETQYF. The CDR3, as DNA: TGTGCCAGCAGCGGGGGACTTAGTCAAGAGACCCAGTACTTC.

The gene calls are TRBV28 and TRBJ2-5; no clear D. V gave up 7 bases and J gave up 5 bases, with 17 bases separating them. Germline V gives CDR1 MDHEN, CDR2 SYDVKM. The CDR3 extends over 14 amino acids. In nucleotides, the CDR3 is TGTGCCAGCATGGGCACCTCCTATGGGGAGACCCAGTACTTC. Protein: CASMGTSYGETQYF. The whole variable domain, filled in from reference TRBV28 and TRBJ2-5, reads DVKVTQSSRYLVKRTGEKVFLECVQDMDHENMFWYRQDPGLGLRLIYFSYDVKMKEKGDIPEGYSVSREKKERFSLILESASTNQTSMYLCASMGTSYGETQYFGPGTRLLVL.

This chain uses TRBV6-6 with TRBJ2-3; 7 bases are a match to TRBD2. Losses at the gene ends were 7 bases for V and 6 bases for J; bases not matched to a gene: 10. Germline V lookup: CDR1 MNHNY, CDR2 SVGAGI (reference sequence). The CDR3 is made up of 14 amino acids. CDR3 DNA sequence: TGTGCCAGCACCTTAGCGGGCCTGGAGGATACGCAGTATTTT. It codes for CASTLAGLEDTQYF.